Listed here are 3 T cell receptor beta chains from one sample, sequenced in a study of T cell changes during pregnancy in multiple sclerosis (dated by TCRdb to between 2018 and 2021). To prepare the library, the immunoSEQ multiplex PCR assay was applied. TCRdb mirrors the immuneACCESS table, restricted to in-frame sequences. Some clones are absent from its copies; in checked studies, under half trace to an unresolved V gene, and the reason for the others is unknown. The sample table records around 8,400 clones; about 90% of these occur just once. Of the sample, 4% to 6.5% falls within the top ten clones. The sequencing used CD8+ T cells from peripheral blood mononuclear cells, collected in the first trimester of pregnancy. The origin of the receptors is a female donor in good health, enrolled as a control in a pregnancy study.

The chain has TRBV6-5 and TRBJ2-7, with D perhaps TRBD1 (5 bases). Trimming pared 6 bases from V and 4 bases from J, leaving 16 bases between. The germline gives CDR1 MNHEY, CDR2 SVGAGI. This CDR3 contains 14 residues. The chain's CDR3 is CASSPLDRLYEQYF. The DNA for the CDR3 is TGTGCCAGCAGCCCCCTAGACAGATTATACGAGCAGTACTTC.

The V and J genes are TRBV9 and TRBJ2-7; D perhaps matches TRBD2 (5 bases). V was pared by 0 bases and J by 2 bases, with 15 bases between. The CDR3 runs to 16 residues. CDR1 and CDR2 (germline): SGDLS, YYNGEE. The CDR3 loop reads CASSVGYRVGTYEQYF. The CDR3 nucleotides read TGTGCCAGCAGCGTAGGTTATCGAGTCGGGACCTACGAGCAGTACTTC.

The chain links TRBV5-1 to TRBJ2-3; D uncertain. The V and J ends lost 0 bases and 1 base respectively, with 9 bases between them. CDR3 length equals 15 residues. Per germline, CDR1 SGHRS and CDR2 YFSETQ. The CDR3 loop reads CASSLGGLGTDTQYF. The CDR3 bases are TGCGCCAGCAGCTTGGGCGGCTTAGGCACAGATACGCAGTATTTT.